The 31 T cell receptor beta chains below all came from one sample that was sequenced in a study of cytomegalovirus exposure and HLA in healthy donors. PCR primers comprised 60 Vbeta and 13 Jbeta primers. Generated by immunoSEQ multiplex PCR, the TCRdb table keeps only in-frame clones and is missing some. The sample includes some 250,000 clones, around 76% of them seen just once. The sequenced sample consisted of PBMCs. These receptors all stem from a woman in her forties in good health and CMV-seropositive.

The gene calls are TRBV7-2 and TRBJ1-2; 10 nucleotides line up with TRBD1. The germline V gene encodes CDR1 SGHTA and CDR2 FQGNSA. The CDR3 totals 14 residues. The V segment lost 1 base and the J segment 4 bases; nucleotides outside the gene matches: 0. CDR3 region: CASSLGDRGYGYTF. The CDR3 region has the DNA TGTGCCAGCAGCTTAGGGGACAGGGGCTATGGCTACACCTTC.

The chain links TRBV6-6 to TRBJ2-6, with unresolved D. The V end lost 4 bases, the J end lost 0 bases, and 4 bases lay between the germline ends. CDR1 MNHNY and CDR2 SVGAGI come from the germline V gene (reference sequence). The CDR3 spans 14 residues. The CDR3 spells CASSLRSGANVLTF. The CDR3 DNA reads TGTGCCAGCAGTTTGCGCTCTGGGGCCAACGTCCTGACTTTC.

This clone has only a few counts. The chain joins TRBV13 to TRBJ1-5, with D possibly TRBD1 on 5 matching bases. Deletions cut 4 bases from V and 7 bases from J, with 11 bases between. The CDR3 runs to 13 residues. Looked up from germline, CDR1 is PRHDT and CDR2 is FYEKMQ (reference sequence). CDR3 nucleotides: TGTGCCAGCAGCTGGGGACTTGGGCAGCCCCAGCATTTT. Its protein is CASSWGLGQPQHF.

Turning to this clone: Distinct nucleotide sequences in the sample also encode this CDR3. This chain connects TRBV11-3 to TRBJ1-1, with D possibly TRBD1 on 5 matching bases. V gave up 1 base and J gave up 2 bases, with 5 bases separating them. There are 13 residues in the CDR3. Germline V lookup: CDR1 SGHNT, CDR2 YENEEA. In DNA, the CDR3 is TGTGCCAGCAGCTTAGGGGGCAACACTGAAGCTTTCTTT. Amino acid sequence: CASSLGGNTEAFF.

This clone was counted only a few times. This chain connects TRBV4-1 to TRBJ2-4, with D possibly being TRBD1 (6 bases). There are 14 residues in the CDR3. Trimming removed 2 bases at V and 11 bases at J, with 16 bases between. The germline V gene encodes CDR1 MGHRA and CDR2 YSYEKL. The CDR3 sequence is CASSQTWNREFQYF. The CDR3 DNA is TGCGCCAGCAGCCAAACATGGAACAGGGAGTTTCAGTACTTC.

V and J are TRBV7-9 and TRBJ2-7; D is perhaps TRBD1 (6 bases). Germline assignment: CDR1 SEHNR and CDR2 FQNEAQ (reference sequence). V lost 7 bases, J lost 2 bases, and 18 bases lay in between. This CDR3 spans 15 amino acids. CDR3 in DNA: TGTGCCAGCACCCTGGAGCAGGGGTCGACCTACGAGCAGTACTTC. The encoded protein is CASTLEQGSTYEQYF.

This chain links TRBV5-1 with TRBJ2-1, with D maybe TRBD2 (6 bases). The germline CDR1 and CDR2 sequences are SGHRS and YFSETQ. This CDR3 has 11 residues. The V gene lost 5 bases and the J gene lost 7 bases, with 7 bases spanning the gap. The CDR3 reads CASRRENEQFF. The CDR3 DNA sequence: TGCGCCAGCAGACGGGAGAATGAGCAGTTCTTC. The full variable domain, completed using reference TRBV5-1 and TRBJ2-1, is KAGVTQTPRYLIKTRGQQVTLSCSPISGHRSVSWYQQTPGQGLQFLFEYFSETQRNKGNFPGRFSGRQFSNSRSEMNVSTLELGDSALYLCASRRENEQFFGPGTRLTVL.

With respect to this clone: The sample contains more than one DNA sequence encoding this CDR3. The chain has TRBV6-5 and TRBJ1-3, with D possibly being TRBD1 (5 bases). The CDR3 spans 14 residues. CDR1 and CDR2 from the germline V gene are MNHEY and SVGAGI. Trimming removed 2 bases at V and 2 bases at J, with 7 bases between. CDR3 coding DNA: TGTGCCAGCAGTTACGGCAGGGCTGGAAACACCATATATTTT. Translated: CASSYGRAGNTIYF.

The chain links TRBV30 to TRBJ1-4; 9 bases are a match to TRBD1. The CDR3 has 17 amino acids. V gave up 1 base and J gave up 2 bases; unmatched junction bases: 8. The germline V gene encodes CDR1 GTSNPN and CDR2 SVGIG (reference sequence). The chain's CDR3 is CAWSGTGGLPTNEKLFF. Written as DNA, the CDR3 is TGTGCCTGGAGTGGCACAGGGGGCCTGCCGACTAATGAAAAACTGTTTTTT.

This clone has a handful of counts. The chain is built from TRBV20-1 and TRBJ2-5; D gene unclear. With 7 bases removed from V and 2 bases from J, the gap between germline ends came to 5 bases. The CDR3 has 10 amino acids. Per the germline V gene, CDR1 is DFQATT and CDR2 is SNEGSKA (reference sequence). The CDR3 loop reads CSVSQETQYF. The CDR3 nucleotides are TGCAGTGTGAGTCAAGAGACCCAGTACTTC.

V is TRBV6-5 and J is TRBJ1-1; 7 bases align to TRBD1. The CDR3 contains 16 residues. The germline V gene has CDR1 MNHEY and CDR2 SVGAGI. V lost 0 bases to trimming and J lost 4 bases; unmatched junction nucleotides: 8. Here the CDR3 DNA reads TGTGCCAGCAGTTACTCGTCAAAGGGGGCGACCACTGAAGCTTTCTTT. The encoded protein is CASSYSSKGATTEAFF.

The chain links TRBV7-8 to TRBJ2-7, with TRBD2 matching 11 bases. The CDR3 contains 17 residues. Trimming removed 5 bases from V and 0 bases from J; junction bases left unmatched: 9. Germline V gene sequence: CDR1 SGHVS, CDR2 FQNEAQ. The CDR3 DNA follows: TGTGCCAGCAGCGAGGGACTAGCGGCTCTCTCCTCCTACGAGCAGTACTTC. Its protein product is CASSEGLAALSSYEQYF.

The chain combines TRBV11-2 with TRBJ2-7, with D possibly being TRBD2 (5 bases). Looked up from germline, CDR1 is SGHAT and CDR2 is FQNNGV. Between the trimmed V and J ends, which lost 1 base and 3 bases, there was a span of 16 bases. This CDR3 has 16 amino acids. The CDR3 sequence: CASSLVGNYLHYEQYF. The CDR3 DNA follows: TGTGCCAGCAGCTTAGTCGGGAACTACCTACACTACGAGCAGTACTTC.

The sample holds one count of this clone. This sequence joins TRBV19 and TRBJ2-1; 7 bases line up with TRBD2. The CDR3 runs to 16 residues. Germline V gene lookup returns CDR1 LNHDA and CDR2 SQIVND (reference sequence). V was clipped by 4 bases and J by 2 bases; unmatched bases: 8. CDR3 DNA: TGTGCCAGTAGTAAGTCATGGCTAGCGGCCTACAATGAGCAGTTCTTC. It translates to CASSKSWLAAYNEQFF.

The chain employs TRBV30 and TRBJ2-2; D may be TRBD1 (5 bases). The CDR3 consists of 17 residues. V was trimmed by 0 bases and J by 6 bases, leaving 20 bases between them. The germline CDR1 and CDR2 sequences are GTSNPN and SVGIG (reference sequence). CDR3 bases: TGTGCCTGGAGTGTAAGGAAGGGCAGGGTTGGGTCCGGGGAGCTGTTTTTT. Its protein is CAWSVRKGRVGSGELFF.

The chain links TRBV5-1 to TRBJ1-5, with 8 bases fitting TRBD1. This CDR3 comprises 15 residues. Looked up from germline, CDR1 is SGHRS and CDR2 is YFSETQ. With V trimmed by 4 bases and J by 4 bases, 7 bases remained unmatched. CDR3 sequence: CASSPSGTGNQPQHF. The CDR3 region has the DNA TGCGCCAGCAGCCCTTCCGGGACAGGTAATCAGCCCCAGCATTTT. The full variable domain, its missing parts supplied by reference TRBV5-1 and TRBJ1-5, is KAGVTQTPRYLIKTRGQQVTLSCSPISGHRSVSWYQQTPGQGLQFLFEYFSETQRNKGNFPGRFSGRQFSNSRSEMNVSTLELGDSALYLCASSPSGTGNQPQHFGDGTRLSIL.

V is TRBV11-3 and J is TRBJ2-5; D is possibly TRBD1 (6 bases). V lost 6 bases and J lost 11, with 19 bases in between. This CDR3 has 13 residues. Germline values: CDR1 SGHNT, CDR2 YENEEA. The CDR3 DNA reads TGTGCCAGCAGTCTGGACAGCCTGGGGGAGCAGTACTTC. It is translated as CASSLDSLGEQYF.

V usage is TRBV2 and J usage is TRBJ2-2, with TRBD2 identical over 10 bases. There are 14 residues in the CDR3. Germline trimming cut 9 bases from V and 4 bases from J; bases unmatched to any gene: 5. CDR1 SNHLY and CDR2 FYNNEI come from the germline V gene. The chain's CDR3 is CASGAGGSTGELFF. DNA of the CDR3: TGTGCCAGTGGAGCGGGGGGGAGCACCGGGGAGCTGTTTTTT.

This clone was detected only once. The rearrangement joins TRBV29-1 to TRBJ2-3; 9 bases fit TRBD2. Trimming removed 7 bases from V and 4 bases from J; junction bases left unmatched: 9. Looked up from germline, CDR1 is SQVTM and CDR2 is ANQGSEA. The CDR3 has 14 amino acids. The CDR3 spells CSAGGGEGADTQYF. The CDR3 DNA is TGCAGCGCCGGCGGGGGGGAGGGTGCAGATACGCAGTATTTT.

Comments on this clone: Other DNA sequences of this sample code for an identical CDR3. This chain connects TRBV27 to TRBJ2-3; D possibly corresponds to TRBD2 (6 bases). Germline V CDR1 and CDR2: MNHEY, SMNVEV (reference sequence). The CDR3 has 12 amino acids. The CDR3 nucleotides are TGTCAAGCGGGCTCACGCACAGATACGCAGTATTTT. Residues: CQAGSRTDTQYF.

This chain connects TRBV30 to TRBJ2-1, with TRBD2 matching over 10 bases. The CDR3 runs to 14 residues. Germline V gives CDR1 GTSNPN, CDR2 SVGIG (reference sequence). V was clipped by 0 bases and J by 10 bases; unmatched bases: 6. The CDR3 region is CAWSVWSGGGEQFF. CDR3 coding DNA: TGTGCCTGGAGTGTATGGAGCGGGGGGGGCGAGCAGTTCTTC. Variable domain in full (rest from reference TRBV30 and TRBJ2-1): SQTIHQWPATLVQPVGSPLSLECTVEGTSNPNLYWYRQAAGRGLQLLFYSVGIGQISSEVPQNLSASRPQDRQFILSSKKLLLSDSGFYLCAWSVWSGGGEQFFGPGTRLTVL.

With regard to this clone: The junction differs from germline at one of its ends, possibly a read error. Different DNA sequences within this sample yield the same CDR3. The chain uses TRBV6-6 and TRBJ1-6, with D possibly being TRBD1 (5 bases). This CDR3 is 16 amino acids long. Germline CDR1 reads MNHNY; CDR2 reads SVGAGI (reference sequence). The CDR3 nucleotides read TGTGCCTCGCGGGGGACCGCATCCGGCTATAATTCCCCCCTCCACTTT. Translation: CASRGTASGYNSPLHF.

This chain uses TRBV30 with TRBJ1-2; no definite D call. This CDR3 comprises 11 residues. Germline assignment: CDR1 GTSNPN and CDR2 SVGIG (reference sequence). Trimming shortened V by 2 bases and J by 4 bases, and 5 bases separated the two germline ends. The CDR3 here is CAWSFSYGYTF. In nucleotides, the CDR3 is TGTGCCTGGAGTTTTAGCTATGGCTACACCTTC.

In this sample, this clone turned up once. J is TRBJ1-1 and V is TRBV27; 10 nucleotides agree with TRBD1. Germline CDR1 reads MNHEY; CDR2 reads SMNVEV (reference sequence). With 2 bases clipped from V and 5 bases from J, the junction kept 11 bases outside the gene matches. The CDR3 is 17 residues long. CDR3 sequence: CASSLTAGTGAGTEAFF. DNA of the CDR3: TGTGCCAGCAGTTTAACCGCCGGGACAGGGGCTGGGACTGAAGCTTTCTTT.

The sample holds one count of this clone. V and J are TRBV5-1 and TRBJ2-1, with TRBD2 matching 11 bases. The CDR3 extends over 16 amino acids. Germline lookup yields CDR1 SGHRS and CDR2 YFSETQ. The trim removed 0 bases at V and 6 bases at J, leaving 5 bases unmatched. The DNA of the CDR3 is TGCGCCAGCAGCTTGGGTGGTAGCGGGAGGGCCAATGAGCAGTTCTTC. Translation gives CASSLGGSGRANEQFF.

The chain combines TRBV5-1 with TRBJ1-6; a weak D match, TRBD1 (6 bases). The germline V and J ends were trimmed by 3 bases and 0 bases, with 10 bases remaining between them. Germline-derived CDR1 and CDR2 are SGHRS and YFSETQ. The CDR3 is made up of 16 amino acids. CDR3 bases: TGCGCCAGCAGCTCCAGGGGAAGCTCCTATAATTCACCCCTCCACTTT. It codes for CASSSRGSSYNSPLHF.

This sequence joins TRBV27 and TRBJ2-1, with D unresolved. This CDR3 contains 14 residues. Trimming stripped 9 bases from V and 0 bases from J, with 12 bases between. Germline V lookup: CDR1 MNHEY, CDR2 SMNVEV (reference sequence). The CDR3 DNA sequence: TGTGCCAGTTTAGCCCTCAGCTCCTACAATGAGCAGTTCTTC. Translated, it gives CASLALSSYNEQFF.

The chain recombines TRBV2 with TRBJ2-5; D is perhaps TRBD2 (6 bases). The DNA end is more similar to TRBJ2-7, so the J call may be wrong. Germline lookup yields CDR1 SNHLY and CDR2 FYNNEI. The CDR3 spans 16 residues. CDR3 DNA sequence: TGTGCCAGCAGTGTCTCCGGGACTGAGAAGCCCCACGAGCAGTACTTC. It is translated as CASSVSGTEKPHEQYF.

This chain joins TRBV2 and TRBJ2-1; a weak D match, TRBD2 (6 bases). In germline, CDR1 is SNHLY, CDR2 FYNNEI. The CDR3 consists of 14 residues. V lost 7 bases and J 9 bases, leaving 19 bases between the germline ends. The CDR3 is CASKVGRDPAEQFF. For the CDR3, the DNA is TGTGCCAGCAAAGTAGGGCGGGACCCGGCTGAGCAGTTCTTC.

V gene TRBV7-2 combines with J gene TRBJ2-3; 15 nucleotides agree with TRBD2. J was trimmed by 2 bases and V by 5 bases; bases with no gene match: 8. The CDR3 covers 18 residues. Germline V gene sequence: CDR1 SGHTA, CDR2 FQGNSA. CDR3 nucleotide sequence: TGTGCCAGCAGCATCCTCGGACTAGCGGGAGGGGCCACAGATACGCAGTATTTT. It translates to CASSILGLAGGATDTQYF.

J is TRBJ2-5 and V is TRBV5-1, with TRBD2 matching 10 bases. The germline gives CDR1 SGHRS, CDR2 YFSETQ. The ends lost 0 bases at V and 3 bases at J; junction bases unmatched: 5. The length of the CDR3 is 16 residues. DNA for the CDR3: TGCGCCAGCAGCTTGGTGCTAGCGGGGGACAAAGAGACCCAGTACTTC. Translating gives CASSLVLAGDKETQYF.